This entry lists 8 T cell receptor beta chains sequenced from one sample in a study of technical replicates of blood from a handful of donors (TCRdb year 2017). Libraries were constructed by the immunoSEQ multiplex PCR assay. Imported from immuneACCESS, the table was reduced by TCRdb to in-frame sequences with V and J called. These copies leave out some clones; in studies compared against another copy, an unresolved V gene accounts for under half, and the cause of the remainder is not known. This sample lists roughly 79,000 clones; 95% to 96% were detected once. The top ten clonotypes cover around 0.35% of the sample. Sequenced sample: T cells isolated from PBMCs. The receptors originated from a human donor in good health.

The chain combines TRBV4-3 with TRBJ2-6; D is unclear. CDR3 size: 16 residues. Germline V CDR1 and CDR2: LGHNA, YSLEER. The V and J ends lost 1 base and 2 bases respectively, with 9 bases between them. In DNA, the CDR3 is TGCGCCAGCAGCCAAGTAACGAGCCCTGGGGCCAACGTCCTGACTTTC. Its translation is CASSQVTSPGANVLTF.

J is TRBJ1-4 and V is TRBV28; D may be TRBD1 (5 bases). Trimming took off 1 base at V and 7 bases at J, with 7 bases between the two ends. The CDR3 runs to 13 residues. The V gene's germline CDR1 is MDHEN and CDR2 SYDVKM. In nucleotides, the CDR3 is TGTGCCAGCAGTTTATTTAGGGGTGAAAAACTGTTTTTT. Its protein is CASSLFRGEKLFF.

J is TRBJ1-1 and V is TRBV7-9, with a weak D call TRBD1 (5 bases). Germline V lookup: CDR1 SEHNR, CDR2 FQNEAQ (reference sequence). V was clipped by 2 bases and J by 3 bases, with 13 bases between them. The CDR3 covers 15 residues. Here the CDR3 DNA reads TGTGCCAGCAGCTTATCGGGGGTGGTAGACACTGAAGCTTTCTTT. Its translation: CASSLSGVVDTEAFF.

There are a few counts of this clone. The chain carries TRBV19 and TRBJ1-2, with no clear D. Germline V gene lookup returns CDR1 LNHDA and CDR2 SQIVND (reference sequence). The CDR3 consists of 14 residues. Trimming removed 6 bases at V and 2 bases at J, with 13 bases between. For the CDR3, the DNA is TGTGCCAGTAGCCGGCCGGCGGGAAACTATGGCTACACCTTC. Amino acid sequence: CASSRPAGNYGYTF.

The rearrangement joins TRBV19 to TRBJ1-1, with D possibly matching TRBD1 (5 bases). The V gene lost 5 bases and the J gene lost 0 bases, with 10 bases spanning the gap. Germline CDR1 is LNHDA and CDR2 is SQIVND (reference sequence). The CDR3 contains 14 residues. CDR3 sequence (DNA): TGTGCCAGTAGTTTTACAGGCATGAACACTGAAGCTTTCTTT. This translates into CASSFTGMNTEAFF.

The J gene is TRBJ1-1, the V gene TRBV28; 7 bases align to TRBD1. After removal of 6 bases from V and 3 bases from J, the junction contained 4 bases not matched to a gene. This CDR3 comprises 13 residues. The germline V gene encodes CDR1 MDHEN and CDR2 SYDVKM. In DNA, the CDR3 is TGTGCCAGCAGAACAGGGGAGGACACTGAAGCTTTCTTT. This codes for CASRTGEDTEAFF.

The CDR3 loop reads CASSPLAGYQETQYF. Here the CDR3 DNA reads TGTGCCAGCAGCCCCCTGGCGGGGTACCAAGAGACCCAGTACTTC. The V and J genes are TRBV7-9 and TRBJ2-5, with D perhaps matching TRBD2 (6 bases). V dropped 5 bases and J dropped 0 bases, with 13 bases sitting between them. There are 15 residues in the CDR3. Per the germline V gene, CDR1 is SEHNR and CDR2 is FQNEAQ (reference sequence).

V gene TRBV21-1 combines with J gene TRBJ2-7; no check of the table's D call, TRBD1, against the DNA was made. TRBV21-1 represents a pseudogene. This CDR3 is 12 amino acids long. This CDR3 is CASRGHPYEQYF. The DNA of the CDR3 is TGTGCCAGCAGAGGACATCCCTACGAGCAGTACTTC.